This entry lists 19 T cell receptor beta chains sequenced from one sample in a study of cytomegalovirus exposure and HLA in healthy donors. Vbeta (60) and Jbeta (13) primers were used in the PCR. Profiling relied on immunoSEQ multiplex PCR, and the TCRdb table lists in-frame clones only, not all of them. The repertoire has about 220,000 clones, more than 65% of them found once; the top ten carry 0.63%. Sequencing was carried out using PBMCs. Receptors were obtained from a young man in good health and CMV-seronegative.

The chain recombines TRBV7-2 with TRBJ2-7; 7 nucleotides agree with TRBD1. This CDR3 region has 14 residues. Per the germline V gene, CDR1 is SGHTA and CDR2 is FQGNSA. V lost 5 bases and J lost 3; bases outside the gene matches: 7. CDR3 nucleotides: TGTGCCAGCAGCGTCGACAGGGATCTCTACGAGCAGTACTTC. Its protein product is CASSVDRDLYEQYF.

The chain couples TRBV7-8 to TRBJ2-4, with D unclear. Trimming removed 1 base from V and 3 bases from J, with 7 bases in between. Germline CDR1 reads SGHVS; CDR2 reads FQNEAQ. The CDR3 is 14 amino acids. The CDR3 bases are TGTGCCAGCAGCTTAGAAACAGACAAAAACATTCAGTACTTC. Translated, it gives CASSLETDKNIQYF.

The chain recombines TRBV5-1 with TRBJ2-1, with 10 nucleotides matching TRBD2. The germline V gene has CDR1 SGHRS and CDR2 YFSETQ. V dropped 2 bases and J dropped 7; count of bases not matched to a gene: 6. The CDR3 runs to 15 residues. CDR3 sequence (DNA): TGCGCCAGCAGCTTAGCGGGAGGGACCGGGAATGAGCAGTTCTTC. This gives the protein CASSLAGGTGNEQFF.

The chain employs TRBV28 and TRBJ1-4; D not resolved. The germline CDR1 and CDR2 sequences are MDHEN and SYDVKM. This CDR3 has 13 residues. V dropped 8 bases and J dropped 7 bases, with 14 bases sitting between them. The CDR3 loop is CASQTEGSEKLFF. CDR3 in DNA: TGTGCCAGCCAAACCGAGGGTAGTGAAAAACTGTTTTTT. Filled out from reference TRBV28 and TRBJ1-4, the complete variable domain reads DVKVTQSSRYLVKRTGEKVFLECVQDMDHENMFWYRQDPGLGLRLIYFSYDVKMKEKGDIPEGYSVSREKKERFSLILESASTNQTSMYLCASQTEGSEKLFFGSGTQLSVL.

This rearrangement joins TRBV2 to TRBJ1-3; D is perhaps TRBD1 (6 bases). Trimming took off 1 base at V and 4 bases at J, with 14 bases between the two ends. The CDR3 sequence is 16 residues long. Per germline, CDR1 SNHLY and CDR2 FYNNEI. The CDR3 coding sequence is TGTGCCAGCAGTGAAGTTCAGGGGCGTTACGGAAACACCATATATTTT. It yields the protein CASSEVQGRYGNTIYF. Full variable domain (remainder filled in from reference TRBV2 and TRBJ1-3): EPEVTQTPSHQVTQMGQEVILRCVPISNHLYFYWYRQILGQKVEFLVSFYNNEISEKSEIFDDQFSVERPDGSNFTLKIRSTKLEDSAMYFCASSEVQGRYGNTIYFGEGSWLTVV.

The chain carries TRBV19 and TRBJ1-1; 7 bases map to TRBD1. This CDR3 has 15 residues. Per the germline V gene, CDR1 is LNHDA and CDR2 is SQIVND (reference sequence). J gave up 0 bases and V 5 bases, and 6 bases lay outside the gene matches. Here the CDR3 DNA reads TGTGCCAGTAGTCCAGGGGACAGCTTGAACACTGAAGCTTTCTTT. Translation: CASSPGDSLNTEAFF.

The chain carries TRBV5-4 and TRBJ2-2; 11 nucleotides align to TRBD1. The CDR3 covers 17 residues. The V gene's germline CDR1 is SGHNT and CDR2 YYREEE (reference sequence). J lost 0 bases, V lost 9 bases, and 10 bases had no gene match. CDR3 sequence (DNA): TGTGCCACCCCCGGGGGACAGGGGGAATCGAACACCGGGGAGCTGTTTTTT. This sequence encodes CATPGGQGESNTGELFF. Combining the CDR3 with reference TRBV5-4 and TRBJ2-2 gives the whole variable domain ETGVTQSPTHLIKTRGQQVTLRCSSQSGHNTVSWYQQALGQGPQFIFQYYREEENGRGNFPPRFSGLQFPNYSSELNVNALELDDSALYLCATPGGQGESNTGELFFGEGSRLTVL.

The chain's CDR3 is CASSHDPLDGRIQENIYEQYF. CDR3 nucleotides: TGCGCCAGCAGCCACGATCCCCTTGACGGGAGGATCCAAGAAAATATCTACGAGCAGTACTTC. The chain recombines TRBV4-1 with TRBJ2-7, with 7 bases identical to TRBD2. CDR3 length equals 21 residues. Germline CDR1 and CDR2: MGHRA and YSYEKL. V dropped 3 bases and J dropped 3; count of bases not matched to a gene: 26.

There are a few counts of this clone. The chain links TRBV7-9 to TRBJ2-5, with no clear D. Trimming took off 1 base at V and 2 bases at J, with 11 bases between the two ends. The CDR3 consists of 15 residues. Germline CDR1 is SEHNR and CDR2 is FQNEAQ (reference sequence). The CDR3 spells CASSLVGPVQETQYF. DNA of the CDR3: TGTGCCAGCAGCTTAGTGGGCCCCGTTCAAGAGACCCAGTACTTC.

This sequence joins TRBV4-2 and TRBJ2-3, with 11 bases aligning to TRBD2. The CDR3 spans 16 residues. The J segment lost 2 bases and the V segment lost 6 bases, leaving 7 bases of the junction unmatched. Germline V gene data show CDR1 as LGHNA and CDR2 as YNFKEQ. This CDR3 is CASRSSGRPLTDTQYF. The CDR3 nucleotides are TGTGCCAGCAGGTCTAGCGGGAGGCCGCTCACAGATACGCAGTATTTT.

The chain combines TRBV2 with TRBJ2-5, with D maybe TRBD2 (6 bases). The assigned J gene may be wrong: the sequence end matches TRBJ2-7 better. Germline CDR1 SNHLY, CDR2 FYNNEI. The length of the CDR3 is 12 residues. CDR3: CASSGWGGEQYF. The CDR3, as DNA: TGTGCCAGCAGTGGTTGGGGAGGCGAGCAGTACTTC.

A few counts support this clone. The J gene is TRBJ2-7, the V gene TRBV2; 14 positions match TRBD2. The CDR3 runs to 18 residues. V lost 4 bases and J lost 0; bases outside the gene matches: 8. Per germline, CDR1 SNHLY and CDR2 FYNNEI. CDR3 coding DNA: TGTGCCAGCAGTGGAAAGACTAGCGGGAGGGACTTCTCCTACGAGCAGTACTTC. As protein: CASSGKTSGRDFSYEQYF.

This chain connects TRBV6-1 to TRBJ2-5, with D maybe TRBD2 (6 bases). There are 13 residues in the CDR3. Trimming left V 8 bases short and J 3 bases short, with 13 bases between. Per the germline V gene, CDR1 is MNHNS and CDR2 is SASEGT. CDR3 loop: CASPGGGEETQYF. As DNA, the CDR3 is TGTGCCAGCCCCGGTGGAGGGGAAGAGACCCAGTACTTC.

CDR3 protein: CATSRGQVSYGYTF. DNA of the CDR3: TGTGCCACCAGCAGAGGACAAGTGTCCTATGGCTACACCTTC. V gene TRBV15 combines with J gene TRBJ1-2, with D hard to call. Looked up from germline, CDR1 is LNHNV and CDR2 is YYDKDF (reference sequence). This CDR3 region has 14 residues. V was pared by 1 base and J by 4 bases, with 10 bases between.

With respect to this clone: A junction boundary mismatches the germline segment, possibly from a read error. V usage is TRBV19 and J usage is TRBJ2-3; D perhaps matches TRBD2 (5 bases). Germline assignment: CDR1 LNHDA and CDR2 SQIVND (reference sequence). The CDR3 totals 14 residues. CDR3 sequence: CVSSRAGSTDTQYF. The DNA for the CDR3 is TGTGTCAGTAGTCGGGCGGGTAGCACAGATACGCAGTATTTT.

The rearrangement joins TRBV28 to TRBJ2-1, with TRBD2 identical over 9 bases. Germline trimming cut 6 bases from V and 5 bases from J; bases unmatched to any gene: 5. CDR1 is MDHEN and CDR2 is SYDVKM in the germline V gene. CDR3 length: 14 residues. The DNA of the CDR3 is TGTGCCAGCAGGGTAGCGGGAGCCCACAATGAGCAGTTCTTC. Its translation is CASRVAGAHNEQFF.

The V and J genes are TRBV6-1 and TRBJ1-5, with 8 bases that match TRBD1. The ends lost 5 bases at V and 4 bases at J; junction bases unmatched: 4. The CDR3 covers 14 residues. Germline V gene sequence: CDR1 MNHNS, CDR2 SASEGT. CDR3 sequence reads: CASSSQGGNQPQHF. The DNA of the CDR3 is TGTGCCAGCAGTTCACAGGGGGGGAATCAGCCCCAGCATTTT.

This clone was recorded a few times. This chain links TRBV9 with TRBJ2-2; D is ambiguous. This CDR3 region has 14 residues. V dropped 0 bases and J dropped 6 bases, with 9 bases sitting between them. The germline CDR1 and CDR2 sequences are SGDLS and YYNGEE. CDR3 coding DNA: TGTGCCAGCAGCGTAGGGCAGGCAGCCGGGGAGCTGTTTTTT. Translation gives CASSVGQAAGELFF.

This clone was counted a single time. This chain links TRBV4-1 with TRBJ1-6, with 7 nucleotides matching TRBD1. V gave up 1 base and J gave up 7 bases; unmatched junction bases: 1. This CDR3 is 14 amino acids long. Per germline, CDR1 MGHRA and CDR2 YSYEKL. As DNA, the CDR3 is TGCGCCAGCAGCCAAGGGGACAGCAATTCACCCCTCCACTTT. Protein: CASSQGDSNSPLHF.